This T cell receptor beta chain was found in a study of cytomegalovirus exposure and HLA in healthy donors. On this clone: Antigen specificity is unknown.

General observations from the study: Only CMV serostatus was available as immune exposure information. An analysis was carried out at a later point. It showed that HLA-associated TCR beta chains were more clonally expanded than equally common non-associated chains.

V lost 5 bases, J lost 16 bases, and 20 bases lay in between. CDR1 and CDR2 (germline): LGHNA, YSLEER. The CDR3 has 13 residues. The PCR used 60 Vbeta and 13 Jbeta primers. Libraries were prepared by immunoSEQ multiplex PCR; TCRdb keeps only in-frame clonotypes and omits some of them. The data contain some 150,000 clones, about three quarters of them singletons. The source is a young woman in good health and CMV-seronegative. The sample consisted of PBMCs. V usage is TRBV4-3 and J usage is TRBJ1-4; D not certain. In DNA, the CDR3 is TGCGCCAGCAGCTTAAGTTTTGGGGAGGTCGAGTTTTTT. As protein: CASSLSFGEVEFF.